This T cell receptor beta chain was documented in a study of control samples from healthy donors and cancer patients. A note on this clone: The sample holds other DNA sequences that translate to the same CDR3.

TCRdb's table, derived via immunoSEQ multiplex PCR, lists solely in-frame clones and lacks some. The table lists 100,000 or so clones, around four fifths of them singletons. V was clipped by 1 base and J by 3 bases, with 3 bases between them. The CDR3 covers 12 residues. This clonotype originated in a woman in her forties or fifties in good health. Material: blood. The chain carries TRBV12-3 or TRBV12-4 and TRBJ1-1, with no clear D. The CDR3 bases are TGTGCCAGCAGTTTAGTCGACACTGAAGCTTTCTTT. It encodes CASSLVDTEAFF.